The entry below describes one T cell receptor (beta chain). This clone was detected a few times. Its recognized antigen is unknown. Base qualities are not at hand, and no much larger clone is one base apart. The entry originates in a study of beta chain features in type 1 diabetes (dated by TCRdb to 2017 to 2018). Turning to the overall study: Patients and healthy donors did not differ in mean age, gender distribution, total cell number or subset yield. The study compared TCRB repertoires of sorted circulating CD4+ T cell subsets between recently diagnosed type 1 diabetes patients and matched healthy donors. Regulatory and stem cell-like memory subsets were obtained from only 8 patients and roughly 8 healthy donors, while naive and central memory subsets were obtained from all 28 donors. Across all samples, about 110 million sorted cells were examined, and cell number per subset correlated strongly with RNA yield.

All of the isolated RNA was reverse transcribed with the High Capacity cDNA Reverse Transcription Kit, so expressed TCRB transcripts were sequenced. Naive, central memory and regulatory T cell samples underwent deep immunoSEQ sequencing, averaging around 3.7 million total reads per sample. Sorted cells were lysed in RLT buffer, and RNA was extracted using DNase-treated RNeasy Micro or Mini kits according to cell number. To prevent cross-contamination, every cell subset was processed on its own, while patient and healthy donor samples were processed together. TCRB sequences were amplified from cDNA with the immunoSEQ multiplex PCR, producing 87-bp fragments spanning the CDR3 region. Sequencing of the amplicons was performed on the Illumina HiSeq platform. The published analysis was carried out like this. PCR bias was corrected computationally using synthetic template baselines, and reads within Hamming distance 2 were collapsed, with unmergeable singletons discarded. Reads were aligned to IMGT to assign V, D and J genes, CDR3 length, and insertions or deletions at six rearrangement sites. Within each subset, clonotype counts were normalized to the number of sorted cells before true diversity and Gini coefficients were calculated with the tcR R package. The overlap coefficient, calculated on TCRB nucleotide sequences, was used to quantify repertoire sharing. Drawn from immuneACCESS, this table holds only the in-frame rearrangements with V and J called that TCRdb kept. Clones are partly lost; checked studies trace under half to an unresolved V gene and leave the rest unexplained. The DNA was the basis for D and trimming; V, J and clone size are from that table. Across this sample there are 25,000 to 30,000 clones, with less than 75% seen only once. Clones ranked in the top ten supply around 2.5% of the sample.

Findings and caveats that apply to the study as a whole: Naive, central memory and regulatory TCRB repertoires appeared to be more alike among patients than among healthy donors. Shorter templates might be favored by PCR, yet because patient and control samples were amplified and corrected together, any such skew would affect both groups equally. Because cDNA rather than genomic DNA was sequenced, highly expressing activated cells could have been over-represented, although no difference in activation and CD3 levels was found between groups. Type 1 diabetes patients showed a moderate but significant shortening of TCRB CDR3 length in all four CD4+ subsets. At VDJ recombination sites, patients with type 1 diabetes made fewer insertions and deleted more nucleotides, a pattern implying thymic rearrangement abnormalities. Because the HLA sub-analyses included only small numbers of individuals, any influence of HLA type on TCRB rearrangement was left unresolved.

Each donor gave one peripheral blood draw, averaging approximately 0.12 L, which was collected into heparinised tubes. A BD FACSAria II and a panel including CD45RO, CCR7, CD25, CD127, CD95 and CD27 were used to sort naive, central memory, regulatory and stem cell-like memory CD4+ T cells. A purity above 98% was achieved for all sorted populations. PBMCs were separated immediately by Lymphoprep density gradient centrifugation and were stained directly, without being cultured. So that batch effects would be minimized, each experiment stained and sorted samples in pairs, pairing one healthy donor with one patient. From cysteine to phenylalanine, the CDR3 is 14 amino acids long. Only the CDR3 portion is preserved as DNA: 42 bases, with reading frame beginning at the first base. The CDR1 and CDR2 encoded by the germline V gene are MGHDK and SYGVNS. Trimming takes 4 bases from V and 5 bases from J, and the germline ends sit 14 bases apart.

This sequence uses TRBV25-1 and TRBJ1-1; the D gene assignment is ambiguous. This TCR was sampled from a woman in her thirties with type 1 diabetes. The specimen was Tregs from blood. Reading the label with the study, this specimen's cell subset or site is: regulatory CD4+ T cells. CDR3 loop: CASSGGPAETEAFF. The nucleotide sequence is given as TGTGCCAGCAGTGGCGGGCCTGCGGAGACTGAAGCTTTCTTT.